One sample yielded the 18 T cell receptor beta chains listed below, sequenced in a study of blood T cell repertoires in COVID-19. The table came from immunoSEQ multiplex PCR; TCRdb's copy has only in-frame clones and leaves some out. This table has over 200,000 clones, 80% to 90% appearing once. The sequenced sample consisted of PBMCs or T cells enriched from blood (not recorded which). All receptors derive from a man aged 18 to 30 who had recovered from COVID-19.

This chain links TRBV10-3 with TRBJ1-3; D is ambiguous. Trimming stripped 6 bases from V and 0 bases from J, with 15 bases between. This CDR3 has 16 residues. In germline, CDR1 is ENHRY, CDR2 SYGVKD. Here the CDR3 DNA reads TGTGCCATCAGCCGGGAGGGCCCTAGCTCTGGAAACACCATATATTTT. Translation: CAISREGPSSGNTIYF.

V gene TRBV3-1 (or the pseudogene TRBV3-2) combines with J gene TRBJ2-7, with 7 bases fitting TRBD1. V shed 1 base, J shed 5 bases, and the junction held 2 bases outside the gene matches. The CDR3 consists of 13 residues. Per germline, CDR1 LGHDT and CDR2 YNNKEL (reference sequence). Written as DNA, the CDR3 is TGTGCCAGCAGCCAAGTACAGGGGCACGAGCAGTACTTC. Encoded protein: CASSQVQGHEQYF.

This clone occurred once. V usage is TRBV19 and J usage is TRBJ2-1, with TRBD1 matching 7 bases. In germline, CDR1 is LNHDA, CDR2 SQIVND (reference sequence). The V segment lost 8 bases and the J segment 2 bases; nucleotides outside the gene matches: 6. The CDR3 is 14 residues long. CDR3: CASSPQGAYNEQFF. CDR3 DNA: TGTGCCAGTTCACCCCAGGGGGCCTACAATGAGCAGTTCTTC.

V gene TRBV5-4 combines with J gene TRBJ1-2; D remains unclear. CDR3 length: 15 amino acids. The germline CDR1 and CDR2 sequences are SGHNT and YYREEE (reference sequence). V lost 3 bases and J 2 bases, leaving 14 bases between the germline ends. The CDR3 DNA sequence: TGTGCCAGCAGCTACTACACCAGCCAGAACTATGGCTACACCTTC. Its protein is CASSYYTSQNYGYTF.

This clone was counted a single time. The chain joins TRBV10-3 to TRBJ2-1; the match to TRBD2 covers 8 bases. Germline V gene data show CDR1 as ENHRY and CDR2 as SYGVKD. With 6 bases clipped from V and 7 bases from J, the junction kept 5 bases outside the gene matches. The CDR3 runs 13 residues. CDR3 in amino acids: CAIRSGSANEQFF. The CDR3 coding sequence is TGTGCCATCAGGAGCGGGAGTGCAAATGAGCAGTTCTTC.

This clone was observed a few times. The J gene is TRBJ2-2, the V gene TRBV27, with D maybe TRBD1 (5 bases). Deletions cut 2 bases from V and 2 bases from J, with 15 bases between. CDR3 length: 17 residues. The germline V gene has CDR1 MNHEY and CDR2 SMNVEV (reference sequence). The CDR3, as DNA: TGTGCCAGCAGTTTAAATAGTCTGACAGTAAACACCGGGGAGCTGTTTTTT. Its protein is CASSLNSLTVNTGELFF.

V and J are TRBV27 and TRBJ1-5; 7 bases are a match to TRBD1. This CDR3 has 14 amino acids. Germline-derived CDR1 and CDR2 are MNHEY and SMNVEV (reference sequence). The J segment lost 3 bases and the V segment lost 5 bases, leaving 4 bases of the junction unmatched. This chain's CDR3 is CASSPRGLNQPQHF. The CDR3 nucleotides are TGTGCCAGCAGTCCGAGGGGGCTCAATCAGCCCCAGCATTTT.

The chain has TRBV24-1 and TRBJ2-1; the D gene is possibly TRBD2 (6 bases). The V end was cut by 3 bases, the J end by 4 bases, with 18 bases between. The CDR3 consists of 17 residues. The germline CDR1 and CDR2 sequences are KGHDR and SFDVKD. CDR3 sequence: CATSDPTTRVSYNEQFF. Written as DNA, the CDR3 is TGTGCCACCAGTGATCCTACGACTAGGGTCAGTTACAATGAGCAGTTCTTC.

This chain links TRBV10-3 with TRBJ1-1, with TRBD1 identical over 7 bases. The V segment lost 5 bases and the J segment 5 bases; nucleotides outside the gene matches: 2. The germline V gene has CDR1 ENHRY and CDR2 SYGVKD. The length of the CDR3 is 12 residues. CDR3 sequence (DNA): TGTGCCATCAGTCCAGGGGGGACTGAAGCTTTCTTT. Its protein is CAISPGGTEAFF.

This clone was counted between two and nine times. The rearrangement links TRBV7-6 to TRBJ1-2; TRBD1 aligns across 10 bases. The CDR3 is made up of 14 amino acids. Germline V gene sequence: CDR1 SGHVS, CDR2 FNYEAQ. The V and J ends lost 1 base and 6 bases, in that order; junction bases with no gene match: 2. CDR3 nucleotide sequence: TGTGCCAGCAGCTTAGTGGGGACAGGGGATGGCTACACCTTC. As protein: CASSLVGTGDGYTF.

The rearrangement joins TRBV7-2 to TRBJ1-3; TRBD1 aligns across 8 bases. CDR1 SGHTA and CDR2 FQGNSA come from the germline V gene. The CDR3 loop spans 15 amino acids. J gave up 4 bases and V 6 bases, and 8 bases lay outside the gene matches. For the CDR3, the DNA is TGTGCCAGCAGATCCGGACAGGGTTCGGGAAACACCATATATTTT. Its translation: CASRSGQGSGNTIYF. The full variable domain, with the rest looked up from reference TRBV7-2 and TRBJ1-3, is GAGVSQSPSNKVTEKGKDVELRCDPISGHTALYWYRQSLGQGLEFLIYFQGNSAPDKSGLPSDRFSAERTGGSVSTLTIQRTQQEDSAVYLCASRSGQGSGNTIYFGEGSWLTVV.

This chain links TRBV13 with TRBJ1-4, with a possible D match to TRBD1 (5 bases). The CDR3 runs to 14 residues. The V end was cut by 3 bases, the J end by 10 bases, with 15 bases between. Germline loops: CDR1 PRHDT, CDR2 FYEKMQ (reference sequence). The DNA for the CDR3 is TGTGCCAGCAGCTTCGGCAGGGTTAGGGGAAAACTGTTTTTT. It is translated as CASSFGRVRGKLFF.

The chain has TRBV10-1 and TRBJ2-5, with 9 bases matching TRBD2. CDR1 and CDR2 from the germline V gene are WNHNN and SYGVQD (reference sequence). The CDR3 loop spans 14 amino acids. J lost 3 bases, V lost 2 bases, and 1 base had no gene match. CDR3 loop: CASSEVAGEETQYF. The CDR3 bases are TGCGCCAGCAGTGAGGTAGCGGGGGAAGAGACCCAGTACTTC.

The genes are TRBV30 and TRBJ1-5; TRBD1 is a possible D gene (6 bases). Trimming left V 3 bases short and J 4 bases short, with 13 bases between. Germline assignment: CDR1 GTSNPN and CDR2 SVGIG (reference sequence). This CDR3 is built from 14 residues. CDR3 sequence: CAWSQQGRNQPQHF. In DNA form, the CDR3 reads TGTGCCTGGAGCCAACAGGGAAGAAATCAGCCCCAGCATTTT.

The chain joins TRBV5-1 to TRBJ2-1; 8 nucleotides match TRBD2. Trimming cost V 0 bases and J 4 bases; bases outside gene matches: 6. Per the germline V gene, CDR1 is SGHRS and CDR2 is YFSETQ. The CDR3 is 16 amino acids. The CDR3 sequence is CASSLGPGLEYNEQFF. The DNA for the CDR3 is TGCGCCAGCAGCTTGGGACCGGGACTAGAATACAATGAGCAGTTCTTC.

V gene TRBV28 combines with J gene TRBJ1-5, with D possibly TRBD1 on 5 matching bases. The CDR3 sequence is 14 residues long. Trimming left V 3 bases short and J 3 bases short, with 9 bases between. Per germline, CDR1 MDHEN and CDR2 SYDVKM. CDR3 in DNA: TGTGCCAGCAGTTTCAGGGCAGACAATCAGCCCCAGCATTTT. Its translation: CASSFRADNQPQHF.

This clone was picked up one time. The CDR3 spells CASSLGQESYTF. The CDR3 coding sequence is TGTGCCAGCAGCCTTGGACAGGAGAGTTACACCTTC. The chain combines TRBV5-6 with TRBJ1-2; 7 nucleotides agree with TRBD1. The CDR3 is 12 residues long. The V gene's germline CDR1 is SGHDT and CDR2 YYEEEE. V trimming: 4 bases; J trimming: 11 bases; junction bases outside the gene matches: 8.

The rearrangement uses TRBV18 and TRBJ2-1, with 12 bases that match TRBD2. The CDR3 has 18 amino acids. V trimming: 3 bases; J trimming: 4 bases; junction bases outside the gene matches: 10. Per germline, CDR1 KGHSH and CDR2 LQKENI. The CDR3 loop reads CASSPRTSGIEPYNEQFF. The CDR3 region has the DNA TGTGCCAGCTCACCCCGGACTAGCGGGATCGAGCCATACAATGAGCAGTTCTTC.